Sequencing of this T cell receptor (beta chain) was carried out in a study of a mutant IDH1 vaccine in newly diagnosed glioma. About the study: With temozolomide cycles, or 4-6 weeks after radiotherapy alone, vaccination was started. Treated patients, averaging around 40 years, were about 62% male and about 38% female. Study-level results: Seemingly, top peripheral T cell clonotype changes bore no relation to pseudoprogression.

This sample's time point: week 11, during vaccination. Vaccinated patients received 300 ug of mutant IDH1 20-mer peptide per dose, with topical imiquimod. Astrocytomas that were new, WHO grade 3 or 4, IDH1-mutant and ATRX-lost were present in the donors. To note about this clone: Its antigen is as yet unknown.

TCRdb's table, derived via immunoSEQ multiplex PCR, lists solely in-frame clones and lacks some. The data contain about 64,000 clones, 84% of them singletons. This CDR3 spans 16 amino acids. Germline V lookup: CDR1 LGHNA, CDR2 YNFKEQ. V shed 3 bases, J shed 5 bases, and the junction held 6 bases outside the gene matches. The chain couples TRBV4-2 to TRBJ1-4; 10 bases map to TRBD1. The sample consisted of PBMCs, taken from a glioma patient whose treatment included an IDH1 peptide vaccine. This clonotype originated in a woman aged 50 to 60 with glioma. The chain's CDR3 is CASSHRAGQGNEKLFF. The CDR3 DNA reads TGTGCCAGCAGCCACAGGGCGGGACAGGGGAATGAAAAACTGTTTTTT.